This entry is about one TCR beta chain. This entry belongs to a study of CD8 T cells in Susac syndrome. J was trimmed by 2 bases and V by 4 bases; bases with no gene match: 6. CDR1 is SGDLS, CDR2 YYNGEE, per germline. This CDR3 region has 14 residues. Reverse transcription of roughly 0.45 to 1 ug RNA used random hexamers. A multiplex approach, immunoSEQ multiplex PCR, amplified TCR beta CDR3 across 54 Vbeta and 13 Jbeta. TCRdb reprocessed the immunoSEQ multiplex PCR reads via MiXCR and lists one record per CDR3 protein. The table shows about 70,000 distinct CDR3 sequences, with approximately 95% occurring only once.

This chain links TRBV9 with TRBJ2-7; the match to TRBD1 covers 7 bases. This receptor was identified in a human donor in good health. Sequencing input: CD8+ T cells from PBMCs. The DNA of the CDR3 is TGTGCCAGCAGCCTCGGGACAGTCACCTACGAGCAGTACTTC. Translated: CASSLGTVTYEQYF.